The sequence of this T cell receptor beta chain was determined in a study of cytomegalovirus exposure and HLA in healthy donors. Findings and limits, study-wide: TCR beta sequences reportedly predicted most subjects' HLA-A and HLA-B alleles accurately. CMV serostatus was the only immune exposure information that was available. There were reportedly fewer N-insertions in an Asian-associated ancestry cluster than the roughly 670-donor mean, in a later analysis.

The CDR3 is 13 amino acids. V shed 2 bases and J shed 8 bases, with 9 bases lying between them. Germline V gene lookup returns CDR1 KGHSH and CDR2 LQKENI. For this clone: Its antigen is still unknown. This specimen includes other DNA sequences encoding the same CDR3.

The PCR employed 60 Vbeta primers together with 13 Jbeta primers. Sequencing was performed with immunoSEQ multiplex PCR; in TCRdb, only in-frame clones are kept and a portion is missing. There are 200,000 to 250,000 clones in the sample; 85% occur only once, and 1% to 1.5% lies in the top ten. This TCR derives from a human donor in good health. The specimen was PBMCs. V is TRBV18 and J is TRBJ1-4; weak D call: TRBD1 (6 bases). The DNA for the CDR3 is TGTGCCAGCTCACCAACAGGGTACGAAAAACTGTTTTTT. It translates to CASSPTGYEKLFF.